This is a list of T cell receptor beta chains from one sample in a study of T cells after yellow fever vaccination. One entry per CDR3 protein, called by TCRdb with MiXCR from the 5' RACE reads. The table has 120,000 or so distinct CDR3 sequences, more than 5.5% seen once. Here the sequenced sample was CD4+ T cells sorted from PBMCs, taken more than 35 days after the first yellow fever vaccination. All receptors come from a man between 18 and 29 years old who received the YFV17D yellow fever vaccine. Each CDR3 is given with its conserved first and last residue. The D gene is left open where the match is weak. Only part of the rows carry a size: once, few, many, or a class if the clone is expanded.

v_gene	d_gene	j_gene	abundance	CDR3nt	CDR3aa
TRBV3-1	-	TRBJ2-1	many	TGTGCCAGCAGCCCGACCGGGACTCCCGAAAATGAGCAGTTCTTC	CASSPTGTPENEQFF
TRBV7-3	-	TRBJ2-3	many	TGTGCCAGCAGCTCTGGACAGACAGATACGCAGTATTTT	CASSSGQTDTQYF
TRBV28	TRBD1	TRBJ1-2	many	TGTGCCAGCAGACCAACAGGGGGTGGCTACACCTTC	CASRPTGGGYTF
TRBV10-3	TRBD1	TRBJ1-4	many	TGTGCCATCAGACCGGGACAGGACAATGAAAAACTGTTTTTT	CAIRPGQDNEKLFF
TRBV14	TRBD1	TRBJ1-2	many	TGTGCCAGCAGCCCCCGGACAGGTTATGGCTACACCTTC	CASSPRTGYGYTF
TRBV5-1	TRBD2	TRBJ2-5	many	TGTGCCAGCAGCTTGGGAGGGGAAGAGACCCAGTACTTC	CASSLGGEETQYF
TRBV7-2	-	TRBJ1-5	-	TGTGCCAGCAGCTTAACCCATGAGAGCAATCAGCCCCAGCATTTT	CASSLTHESNQPQHF
TRBV4-3	-	TRBJ1-1	few	TGCGCCAGCAGCCAAGAAGGACCGGCGAACACTGAAGCTTTCTTT	CASSQEGPANTEAFF
TRBV12-3/TRBV12-4	-	TRBJ2-3	few	TGTGCCAGCAGTCCCCAGGGTTATACGCAGTATTTT	CASSPQGYTQYF
TRBV5-1	TRBD2	TRBJ2-5	-	TGCGCCAGCAGCCGAGGACTAGCGGGGGATAACCAAGAGACCCAGTACTTC	CASSRGLAGDNQETQYF
TRBV5-1	TRBD2	TRBJ2-2	many	TGCGCCAGCAGCCCCGAAGGGCGGGGGGGCTTGCCGTTTTTT	CASSPEGRGGLPFF
TRBV7-8	-	TRBJ2-7	many	TGTGCCAGCAGCTTAGGTGAAATGTACGAGCAGTACTTC	CASSLGEMYEQYF
TRBV12-3/TRBV12-4	-	TRBJ1-2	many	TGTGCCAGCAGTTTTGAGGGTAGGGCCCATGGCTACACCTTC	CASSFEGRAHGYTF
TRBV27	TRBD1	TRBJ1-6	few	TGTGCCAGCAGTTTTGGGGGGGGTCGGGGACAGTATAATTCACCCCTCCACTTT	CASSFGGGRGQYNSPLHF
TRBV29-1	-	TRBJ2-5	many	TGCAGCGTTGCCTTCCCCGCACCGCAAGAGACCCAGTACTTC	CSVAFPAPQETQYF
TRBV7-4	-	TRBJ1-5	many	TGTGCCAGCAGCTTAGAACAGGGCAATCAGCCCCAGCATTTT	CASSLEQGNQPQHF
TRBV7-2	-	TRBJ1-2	many	TGTGCCAGCAGCCACGGAGCTAACTATGGCTACACCTTC	CASSHGANYGYTF
TRBV5-1	TRBD2	TRBJ2-1	few	TGCGCCAGCAGCTTGTCCCTAGCGGGGGGTGCGAATGAGCAGTTCTTC	CASSLSLAGGANEQFF
TRBV11-3	-	TRBJ2-1	-	TGTGCCAGCAGCTTGAACAGGGATGGTGAGCAGTTCTTC	CASSLNRDGEQFF
TRBV27	-	TRBJ1-5	many	TGTGCCAGCAGTTTATTAGTTAATCAGCCCCAGCATTTT	CASSLLVNQPQHF
TRBV9	-	TRBJ1-2	-	TGTGCCAGCAGTCGTGACAGGAGGGGAGAGTATGGCTACACCTTC	CASSRDRRGEYGYTF
TRBV5-1	-	TRBJ2-5	-	TGCGCCAGCAGCCCCAGTCGAGAGACCCAGTACTTC	CASSPSRETQYF
TRBV11-2	-	TRBJ1-2	many	TGTGCCAGCAGAACCCTAACAGGGCGGACTAACTATGGCTACACCTTC	CASRTLTGRTNYGYTF
TRBV4-1	TRBD2	TRBJ2-6	many	TGCGCCAGCAGCCAAGAGATAACCGGGGGGGCAGTAGGGGCCAACGTCCTGACTTTC	CASSQEITGGAVGANVLTF
TRBV20-1	-	TRBJ2-7	many	TGCAGTGCTCCAACTATTAGCGGCTCTTCCTACGAGCAGTACTTC	CSAPTISGSSYEQYF
TRBV29-1	TRBD1	TRBJ2-7	few	TGCAGCGTCGCCGACAGGGCTTCCTACGAGCAGTACTTC	CSVADRASYEQYF
TRBV25-1	TRBD1	TRBJ2-5	few	TGTGCCAGCTCCCCACAGGGGACCGGGACCCAGTACTTC	CASSPQGTGTQYF